These 20 T cell receptor beta chains share one sample of origin, sequenced in a study of OX40 agonist ivuxolimab in advanced cancers. Assay: immunoSEQ multiplex PCR; the TCRdb copy retains only in-frame clones and omits some. The sample contains tens of thousands of clones, roughly 80% of which appear only once. The sample here was CD4+ or CD8+ T cells sorted from blood, taken in a trial of the OX40 agonist ivuxolimab. The receptor set was obtained from an adult with an advanced solid tumor such as melanoma, head and neck, liver or kidney cancer.

The chain has TRBV2 and TRBJ1-2, with a tentative D call TRBD1 (5 bases). The CDR3 extends over 15 amino acids. V lost 1 base, J lost 3 bases, and 12 bases lay in between. Germline loops: CDR1 SNHLY, CDR2 FYNNEI. CDR3 sequence (DNA): TGTGCCAGCAGTGAAGGGGCACCAGGGTACTATGGCTACACCTTC. Translation: CASSEGAPGYYGYTF.

The chain joins TRBV29-1 to TRBJ2-3; TRBD1 matches at 9 bases. Germline CDR1 and CDR2: SQVTM and ANQGSEA. The length of the CDR3 is 14 residues. V shed 6 bases, J shed 2 bases, and the junction held 6 bases outside the gene matches. The CDR3: CSVGDRGYTDTQYF. For the CDR3, the DNA is TGCAGCGTGGGAGACAGGGGGTACACAGATACGCAGTATTTT.

The V gene is TRBV2, the J gene TRBJ1-5; 11 bases match TRBD1. Germline-derived CDR1 and CDR2 are SNHLY and FYNNEI. The CDR3 runs to 17 residues. J was trimmed by 7 bases and V by 5 bases; bases with no gene match: 13. The CDR3 is CASSRDRGEYSEQPQHF. CDR3 DNA sequence: TGTGCCAGCAGTCGGGACAGGGGGGAATATTCGGAACAGCCCCAGCATTTT.

This chain links TRBV5-8 with TRBJ2-5; TRBD2 aligns across 9 bases. Germline loops: CDR1 SGHTS, CDR2 YDEGEE. With V trimmed by 4 bases and J by 1 base, 2 bases remained unmatched. The CDR3 covers 14 residues. The CDR3, as DNA: TGTGCCAGCAGCCCGGGACTAGCCCAAGAGACCCAGTACTTC. This gives the protein CASSPGLAQETQYF.

The chain carries TRBV28 and TRBJ2-7, with 7 bases fitting TRBD2. The CDR3 is 14 amino acids. V dropped 2 bases and J dropped 7; count of bases not matched to a gene: 8. Per germline, CDR1 MDHEN and CDR2 SYDVKM. The chain's CDR3 is CASSLAGVLREQYF. The CDR3 nucleotides read TGTGCCAGCAGTTTAGCGGGAGTCTTGAGGGAGCAGTACTTC.

The chain combines TRBV30 with TRBJ1-6, with D unclear. Trimming removed 3 bases from V and 6 bases from J, with 9 bases in between. Germline V CDR1 and CDR2: GTSNPN, SVGIG (reference sequence). CDR3 length: 13 residues. In DNA, the CDR3 is TGTGCCTGGAGCCTTGGGTTTAATTCACCCCTCCACTTT. Protein sequence: CAWSLGFNSPLHF.

V and J are TRBV5-6 and TRBJ1-6; no reliable D call. The CDR3 has 14 amino acids. V was cut by 5 bases and J by 8 bases, with 14 bases left in between. Germline V gene lookup returns CDR1 SGHDT and CDR2 YYEEEE. The CDR3 reads CASSRGRDYSPLHF. The CDR3, as DNA: TGTGCCAGCAGTCGCGGGAGAGATTATTCACCCCTCCACTTT.

V usage is TRBV7-6 and J usage is TRBJ2-3; 8 bases are shared with TRBD2. The J segment lost 6 bases and the V segment lost 4 bases, leaving 15 bases of the junction unmatched. In germline, CDR1 is SGHVS, CDR2 FNYEAQ. The CDR3 loop spans 17 amino acids. This CDR3 is CASSSGRARATGDTQYF. Here the CDR3 DNA reads TGTGCCAGCAGCTCCGGGAGGGCCAGGGCCACCGGGGATACGCAGTATTTT.

The chain links TRBV5-1 to TRBJ2-2; no reliable D call. The germline V and J ends were trimmed by 0 bases and 7 bases, with 7 bases remaining between them. CDR1 and CDR2 from the germline V gene are SGHRS and YFSETQ. The CDR3 is made up of 13 amino acids. CDR3 nucleotides: TGCGCCAGCAGCTTGGACCGATACGGGGAGCTGTTTTTT. Its translation is CASSLDRYGELFF.

The chain has TRBV27 and TRBJ2-3; a weak D match, TRBD2 (5 bases). Per the germline V gene, CDR1 is MNHEY and CDR2 is SMNVEV (reference sequence). Trimming removed 2 bases at V and 0 bases at J, with 9 bases between. The CDR3 has 15 residues. The CDR3 region is CASSLGGRSTDTQYF. CDR3 DNA: TGTGCCAGCAGTTTAGGAGGCAGGAGCACAGATACGCAGTATTTT.

The V call is TRBV11-3, the J call TRBJ2-7; D tentatively fits TRBD1 or TRBD2 (5 bases each). CDR1 and CDR2 from the germline V gene are SGHNT and YENEEA. V gave up 5 bases and J gave up 4 bases, with 18 bases separating them. This CDR3 has 15 residues. The CDR3 sequence is CASSSRDRGGYEQYF. The CDR3 region has the DNA TGTGCCAGCAGCAGCCGGGACCGCGGCGGGTACGAGCAGTACTTC.

The rearrangement links TRBV7-3 to TRBJ1-1, with D maybe TRBD1 (6 bases). With 6 bases removed from V and 9 bases from J, the gap between germline ends came to 11 bases. The CDR3 is 11 amino acids. Per germline, CDR1 SGHTA and CDR2 FQGTGA. DNA of the CDR3: TGTGCCAGCAGTCAAGGGGACAAAGCTTTCTTT. Protein product: CASSQGDKAFF.

This chain connects TRBV4-1 to TRBJ1-4; D remains ambiguous. V was clipped by 4 bases and J by 8 bases, with 11 bases between them. The CDR3 has 13 amino acids. Germline lookup yields CDR1 MGHRA and CDR2 YSYEKL. CDR3 residues: CASSPPRQEKLFF. For the CDR3, the DNA is TGCGCCAGCAGCCCCCCAAGGCAGGAAAAACTGTTTTTT.

The CDR3 region has the DNA TGTGCCAGCAGCCGTACGCAGGGGTACACTGAAGCTTTCTTT. This sequence encodes CASSRTQGYTEAFF. The genes are TRBV6-1 and TRBJ1-1, with D maybe TRBD1 (6 bases). This CDR3 has 14 residues. Trimming pared 6 bases from V and 3 bases from J, leaving 14 bases between. Germline-derived CDR1 and CDR2 are MNHNS and SASEGT.

The rearrangement uses TRBV19 and TRBJ1-2; 9 nucleotides line up with TRBD1. Germline loops: CDR1 LNHDA, CDR2 SQIVND (reference sequence). The CDR3 is made up of 16 amino acids. After removal of 5 bases from V and 6 bases from J, the junction contained 13 bases not matched to a gene. For the CDR3, the DNA is TGTGCCAGTAGTCTCATCTTACAGGGGGCGCGTAATGGCTACACCTTC. Translated: CASSLILQGARNGYTF.

The chain couples TRBV19 to TRBJ2-1; 10 nucleotides agree with TRBD2. CDR1 is LNHDA, CDR2 SQIVND, per germline (reference sequence). V lost 4 bases, J lost 4 bases, and 4 bases stayed unmatched. This CDR3 is built from 15 residues. The CDR3 region is CASSKSGGEYNEQFF. CDR3 nucleotides: TGTGCCAGTAGTAAGAGCGGGGGGGAGTACAATGAGCAGTTCTTC.

This chain links TRBV30 with TRBJ1-3, with 7 bases that match TRBD1. CDR3 length: 13 residues. The germline V gene has CDR1 GTSNPN and CDR2 SVGIG (reference sequence). V shed 5 bases, J shed 0 bases, and the junction held 1 base outside the gene matches. CDR3 loop: CAWDRASGNTIYF. The DNA for the CDR3 is TGTGCCTGGGACAGGGCCTCTGGAAACACCATATATTTT.

J is TRBJ2-1 and V is TRBV7-3, with TRBD2 as a possible D gene (7 bases). The germline CDR1 and CDR2 sequences are SGHTA and FQGTGA. The V end lost 5 bases, the J end lost 5 bases, and 13 bases lay between the germline ends. The CDR3 is made up of 14 amino acids. The CDR3 here is CASSPGGRHNEQFF. The CDR3 DNA follows: TGTGCCAGCAGCCCCGGGGGGCGACACAATGAGCAGTTCTTC.

This CDR3 is CASSPFRNTDTQYF. The CDR3 DNA follows: TGTGCCAGCTCACCATTCCGGAACACAGATACGCAGTATTTT. The gene calls are TRBV18 and TRBJ2-3; D unclear. The CDR3 is 14 residues long. The germline V and J ends were trimmed by 2 bases and 2 bases, with 8 bases remaining between them. Germline CDR1 KGHSH, CDR2 LQKENI.

This clone was counted between two and nine times. This rearrangement joins TRBV7-6 to TRBJ1-6; 7 bases match TRBD1. CDR1 is SGHVS, CDR2 FNYEAQ, per germline. This CDR3 comprises 15 residues. The J segment lost 10 bases and the V segment lost 1 base, leaving 7 bases of the junction unmatched. DNA of the CDR3: TGTGCCAGCAGCTTAGAGGGACAGCCAGAATCACCCCTCCACTTT. Translating gives CASSLEGQPESPLHF.